These 19 T cell receptor beta chains came from one sample sequenced in a study of OX40 agonist ivuxolimab in advanced cancers. The repertoire was sequenced with immunoSEQ multiplex PCR; TCRdb's copy has only in-frame clones and lacks some. Seen here are 90,000 to 100,000 clones, approximately 90% observed once, and the top ten hold 0.79%. The specimen was CD4+ or CD8+ T cells sorted from blood, collected in a trial of the OX40 agonist ivuxolimab. The receptors derive from an adult with an advanced solid tumor such as melanoma, head and neck, liver or kidney cancer.

The count of this clone is one. The chain has TRBV5-1 and TRBJ2-5; TRBD2 might be the D (6 bases). Germline assignment: CDR1 SGHRS and CDR2 YFSETQ. The CDR3 covers 14 residues. V lost 2 bases and J lost 6, with 14 bases in between. The CDR3, as DNA: TGCGCCAGCAGCTTCCGGGAGACGGACCAGACCCAGTACTTC. It encodes CASSFRETDQTQYF.

The chain carries TRBV7-2 and TRBJ1-2; D is possibly TRBD1 (5 bases). The CDR3 length is 15 residues. Germline loops: CDR1 SGHTA, CDR2 FQGNSA. The V and J ends lost 1 base and 4 bases respectively, with 13 bases between them. CDR3 sequence reads: CASSLVWSGGYGYTF. The CDR3 DNA is TGTGCCAGCAGCTTAGTGTGGAGTGGGGGCTATGGCTACACCTTC.

This clone came up once. The gene calls are TRBV19 and TRBJ1-1, with D unresolved. Trimming took 10 bases from V and 5 from J, leaving 11 bases between them. This CDR3 comprises 11 residues. Germline CDR1 LNHDA, CDR2 SQIVND (reference sequence). The CDR3 sequence: CATSGVTEAFF. Here the CDR3 DNA reads TGTGCCACGTCCGGGGTTACTGAAGCTTTCTTT.

The rearrangement links TRBV6-6 to TRBJ1-3, with 7 nucleotides matching TRBD1. This CDR3 is built from 15 residues. V trimming: 2 bases; J trimming: 4 bases; junction bases outside the gene matches: 5. In germline, CDR1 is MNHNY, CDR2 SVGAGI (reference sequence). The DNA for the CDR3 is TGTGCCAGCAGTTACGAGGGGGCGCGAGGAAACACCATATATTTT. This codes for CASSYEGARGNTIYF.

The chain employs TRBV5-8 and TRBJ1-5; D call uncertain. The CDR3 has 14 residues. The V gene's germline CDR1 is SGHTS and CDR2 YDEGEE. V gave up 4 bases and J gave up 0 bases, with 8 bases separating them. The CDR3 spells CASSSSNSNQPQHF. The CDR3 DNA follows: TGTGCCAGCAGCAGCAGTAATAGCAATCAGCCCCAGCATTTT.

This chain joins TRBV6-5 and TRBJ1-6, with D hard to call. Germline V CDR1 and CDR2: MNHEY, SVGAGI. The V end lost 4 bases, the J end lost 1 base, and 8 bases lay between the germline ends. This CDR3 has 15 residues. The CDR3: CASSSTSSYNSPLHF. The CDR3 nucleotides are TGTGCCAGCAGTTCAACATCATCCTATAATTCACCCCTCCACTTT.

The chain has TRBV7-9 and TRBJ2-1; tentative D call: TRBD2 (6 bases). In germline, CDR1 is SEHNR, CDR2 FQNEAQ (reference sequence). Trimming shortened V by 5 bases and J by 8 bases, and 16 bases separated the two germline ends. The CDR3 spans 14 residues. The chain's CDR3 is CASSTATRSHEQFF. Here the CDR3 DNA reads TGTGCCAGCAGCACCGCGACTAGATCCCATGAGCAGTTCTTC.

J is TRBJ2-5 and V is TRBV9; 13 bases fit TRBD2. Germline lookup yields CDR1 SGDLS and CDR2 YYNGEE. The CDR3 loop spans 14 amino acids. The J segment lost 5 bases and the V segment lost 4 bases, leaving 2 bases of the junction unmatched. The CDR3 spells CASSLGLAGETQYF. In nucleotides, the CDR3 is TGTGCCAGCAGCTTGGGACTAGCGGGGGAGACCCAGTACTTC.

The CDR3 coding sequence is TGTGCCAGCAGCTCGACTAGCGGGGGGTTGGGCTCCTACAATGAGCAGTTCTTC. The encoded protein is CASSSTSGGLGSYNEQFF. The chain uses TRBV9 and TRBJ2-1; 13 bases agree with TRBD2. V shed 4 bases and J 0 bases; nucleotides not matched to a gene: 7. Germline V gene lookup returns CDR1 SGDLS and CDR2 YYNGEE. CDR3 length: 18 residues.

The table lists this clone with a few counts. The gene calls are TRBV7-9 and TRBJ1-6; possibly TRBD1 for D (5 bases). V dropped 6 bases and J dropped 10 bases, with 16 bases sitting between them. The CDR3 has 14 residues. Germline loops: CDR1 SEHNR, CDR2 FQNEAQ (reference sequence). Written as DNA, the CDR3 is TGTGCCAGCAGAGAGGGCGGGGGTAGCTCACCCCTCCACTTT. Protein sequence: CASREGGGSSPLHF.

Concerning this clone: Other DNA sequences in this sample translate to the same CDR3. The chain is built from TRBV6-6 and TRBJ1-5; 9 positions match TRBD1. Looked up from germline, CDR1 is MNHNY and CDR2 is SVGAGI (reference sequence). The CDR3 has 15 amino acids. J gave up 3 bases and V 2 bases, and 2 bases lay outside the gene matches. The CDR3 DNA follows: TGTGCCAGCAGTTACGGGACAGGGCCCAATCAGCCCCAGCATTTT. Its translation is CASSYGTGPNQPQHF.

The genes are TRBV7-6 and TRBJ1-5; D gene ambiguous. Trimming shortened V by 2 bases and J by 5 bases, and 7 bases separated the two germline ends. Germline loops: CDR1 SGHVS, CDR2 FNYEAQ. The CDR3 contains 13 residues. CDR3 sequence (DNA): TGTGCCAGCAGCTTAAGTTTCGATCAGCCCCAGCATTTT. Translating gives CASSLSFDQPQHF.

The V call is TRBV7-2, the J call TRBJ1-5; D unclear. The CDR3 is 16 amino acids. The V end was cut by 4 bases, the J end by 6 bases, with 19 bases between. Germline lookup yields CDR1 SGHTA and CDR2 FQGNSA. The CDR3 is CASSSSIIRSTQPQHF. The CDR3 nucleotides read TGTGCCAGCAGCTCCAGTATTATCAGGTCAACTCAGCCCCAGCATTTT.

V is TRBV6-1 and J is TRBJ2-5, with TRBD1 as a possible D gene (6 bases). Germline-derived CDR1 and CDR2 are MNHNS and SASEGT. This CDR3 has 13 amino acids. V lost 4 bases, J lost 2 bases, and 8 bases lay in between. The CDR3 region has the DNA TGTGCCAGCAGTGTAGGACAGCAAGAGACCCAGTACTTC. This encodes CASSVGQQETQYF.

This rearrangement joins TRBV2 to TRBJ1-1; TRBD1 is a possible D gene (6 bases). This CDR3 region has 15 residues. Germline values: CDR1 SNHLY, CDR2 FYNNEI. V was pared by 4 bases and J by 11 bases, with 23 bases between. Here the CDR3 reads CASSAQAETGIGAFF. CDR3 DNA: TGTGCCAGCAGTGCTCAGGCCGAGACAGGAATCGGTGCTTTCTTT. The full variable domain, in which reference TRBV2 and TRBJ1-1 provide the parts outside the CDR3, is EPEVTQTPSHQVTQMGQEVILRCVPISNHLYFYWYRQILGQKVEFLVSFYNNEISEKSEIFDDQFSVERPDGSNFTLKIRSTKLEDSAMYFCASSAQAETGIGAFFGQGTRLTVV.

This chain joins TRBV5-4 and TRBJ2-5, with D possibly called TRBD1 or TRBD2 (5 bases each). CDR1 and CDR2 from the germline V gene are SGHNT and YYREEE (reference sequence). V lost 4 bases and J 2 bases, leaving 12 bases between the germline ends. CDR3 length equals 14 residues. Written as DNA, the CDR3 is TGTGCCAGCAGCCATGGGACCTTACAAGAGACCCAGTACTTC. Its protein is CASSHGTLQETQYF.

V and J are TRBV4-3 and TRBJ1-3; the D is unclear. This CDR3 is built from 15 residues. V was shortened by 0 bases and J by 2 bases, with 8 bases between the two germline ends. The V gene's germline CDR1 is LGHNA and CDR2 YSLEER. The CDR3 DNA reads TGCGCCAGCAGCCAAGAGTGGGGAGCTGGAAACACCATATATTTT. Protein: CASSQEWGAGNTIYF.

The chain combines TRBV14 with TRBJ2-1; possible D gene TRBD1, 6 bases. From germline, CDR1 is SGHDN and CDR2 FVKESK. CDR3 length equals 13 residues. Trimming removed 6 bases at V and 2 bases at J, with 8 bases between. The CDR3 here is CASSRTAYNEQFF. CDR3 in DNA: TGTGCCAGCAGTCGGACAGCCTACAATGAGCAGTTCTTC.

The chain is built from TRBV9 and TRBJ1-2; D is unclear. The CDR3 is 15 amino acids. Deletions cut 0 bases from V and 0 bases from J, with 9 bases between. Germline V gene lookup returns CDR1 SGDLS and CDR2 YYNGEE. The CDR3 sequence: CASSVGPEANYGYTF. The CDR3, as DNA: TGTGCCAGCAGCGTAGGTCCAGAGGCTAACTATGGCTACACCTTC. Based on the CDR3 plus reference TRBV9 and TRBJ1-2, the full variable domain is DSGVTQTPKHLITATGQRVTLRCSPRSGDLSVYWYQQSLDQGLQFLIQYYNGEERAKGNILERFSAQQFPDLHSELNLSSLELGDSALYFCASSVGPEANYGYTFGSGTRLTVV.